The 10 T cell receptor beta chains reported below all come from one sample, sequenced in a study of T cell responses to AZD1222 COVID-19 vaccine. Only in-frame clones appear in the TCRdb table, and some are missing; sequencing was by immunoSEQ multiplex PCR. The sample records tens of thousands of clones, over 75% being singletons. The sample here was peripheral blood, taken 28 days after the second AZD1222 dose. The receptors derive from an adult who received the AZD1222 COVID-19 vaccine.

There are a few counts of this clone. As DNA, the CDR3 is TGTGCCATCAGTGAAAGGGGCAGGGGGCTCACCCGTACCTACGAGCAGTACTTC. Translated, it gives CAISERGRGLTRTYEQYF. V is TRBV10-3 and J is TRBJ2-7, with TRBD1 matching 8 bases. Trimming removed 3 bases from V and 2 bases from J; junction bases left unmatched: 15. Germline V gene data show CDR1 as ENHRY and CDR2 as SYGVKD. The CDR3 consists of 18 residues.

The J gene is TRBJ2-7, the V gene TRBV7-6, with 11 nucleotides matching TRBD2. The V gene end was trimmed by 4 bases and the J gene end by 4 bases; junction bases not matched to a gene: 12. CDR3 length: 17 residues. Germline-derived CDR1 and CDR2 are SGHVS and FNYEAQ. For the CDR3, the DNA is TGTGCCAGCAGCTCTGGGACTAGCGGCTTTAATCGATACGAGCAGTACTTC. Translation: CASSSGTSGFNRYEQYF. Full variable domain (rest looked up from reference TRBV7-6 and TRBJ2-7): GAGVSQSPRYKVTKRGQDVALRCDPISGHVSLYWYRQALGQGPEFLTYFNYEAQQDKSGLPNDRFSAERPEGSISTLTIQRTEQRDSAMYRCASSSGTSGFNRYEQYFGPGTRLTVT.

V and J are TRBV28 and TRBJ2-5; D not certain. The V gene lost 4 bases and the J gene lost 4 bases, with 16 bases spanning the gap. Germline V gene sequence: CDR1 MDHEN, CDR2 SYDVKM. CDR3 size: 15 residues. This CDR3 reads CASSSLEVLGETQYF. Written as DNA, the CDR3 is TGTGCCAGCAGTTCGTTAGAGGTCCTGGGAGAGACCCAGTACTTC.

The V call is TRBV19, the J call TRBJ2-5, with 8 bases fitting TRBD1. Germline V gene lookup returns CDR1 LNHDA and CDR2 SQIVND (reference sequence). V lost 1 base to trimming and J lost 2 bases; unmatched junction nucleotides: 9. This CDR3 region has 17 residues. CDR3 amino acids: CASSIVGAGQAQETQYF. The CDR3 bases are TGTGCCAGTAGTATAGTTGGGGCGGGACAGGCTCAAGAGACCCAGTACTTC.

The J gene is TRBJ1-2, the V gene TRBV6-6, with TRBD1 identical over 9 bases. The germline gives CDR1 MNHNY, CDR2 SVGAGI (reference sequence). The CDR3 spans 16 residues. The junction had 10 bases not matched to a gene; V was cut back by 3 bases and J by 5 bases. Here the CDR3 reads CASSYGFRDREYGYTF. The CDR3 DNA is TGTGCCAGCAGTTATGGTTTTCGGGACAGGGAATATGGCTACACCTTC.

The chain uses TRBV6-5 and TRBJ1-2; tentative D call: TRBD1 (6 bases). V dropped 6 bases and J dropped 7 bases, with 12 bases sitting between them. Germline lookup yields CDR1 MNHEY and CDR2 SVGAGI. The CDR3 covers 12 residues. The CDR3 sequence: CASSAQGLGYTF. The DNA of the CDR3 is TGTGCCAGCAGCGCCCAGGGGCTTGGCTACACCTTC.

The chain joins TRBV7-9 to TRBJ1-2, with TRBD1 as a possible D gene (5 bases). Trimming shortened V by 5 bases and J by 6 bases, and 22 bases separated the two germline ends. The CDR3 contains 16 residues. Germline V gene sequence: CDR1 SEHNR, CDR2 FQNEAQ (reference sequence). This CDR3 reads CASSDTGTSLFDGYTF. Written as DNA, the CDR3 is TGTGCCAGCAGCGACACCGGGACGTCCTTGTTCGATGGCTACACCTTC. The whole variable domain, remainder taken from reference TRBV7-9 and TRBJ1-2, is DTGVSQNPRHKITKRGQNVTFRCDPISEHNRLYWYRQTLGQGPEFLTYFQNEAQLEKSRLLSDRFSAERPKGSFSTLEIQRTEQGDSAMYLCASSDTGTSLFDGYTFGSGTRLTVV.

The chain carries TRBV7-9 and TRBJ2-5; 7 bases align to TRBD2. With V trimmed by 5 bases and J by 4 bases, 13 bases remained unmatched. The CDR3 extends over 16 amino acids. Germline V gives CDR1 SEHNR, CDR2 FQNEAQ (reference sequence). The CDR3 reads CASSLLGGSRGETQYF. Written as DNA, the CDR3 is TGTGCCAGCAGCCTACTAGGCGGGAGTCGGGGAGAGACCCAGTACTTC. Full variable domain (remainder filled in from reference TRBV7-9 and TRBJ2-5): DTGVSQNPRHKITKRGQNVTFRCDPISEHNRLYWYRQTLGQGPEFLTYFQNEAQLEKSRLLSDRFSAERPKGSFSTLEIQRTEQGDSAMYLCASSLLGGSRGETQYFGPGTRLLVL.

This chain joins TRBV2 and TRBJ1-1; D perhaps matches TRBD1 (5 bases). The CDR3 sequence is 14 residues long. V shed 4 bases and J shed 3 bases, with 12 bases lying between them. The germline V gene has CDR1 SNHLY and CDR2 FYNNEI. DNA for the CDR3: TGTGCCAGCAGTGGCCCCACGGGGGACACTGAAGCTTTCTTT. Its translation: CASSGPTGDTEAFF.

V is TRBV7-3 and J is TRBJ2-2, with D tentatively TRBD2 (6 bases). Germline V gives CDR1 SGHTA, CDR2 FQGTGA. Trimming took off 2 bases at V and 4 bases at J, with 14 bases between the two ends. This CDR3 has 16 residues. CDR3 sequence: CASSLDGGTSTGELFF. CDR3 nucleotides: TGTGCCAGCAGCTTAGATGGGGGGACCAGCACCGGGGAGCTGTTTTTT.